This TCR beta chain comes out of a study of tumor-infiltrating lymphocytes in primary liver carcinoma. Background on the study: Sample yields, roughly 3.5 to 7.13 million productive TCRbeta reads, were similar across the tissue types.

As regards this clonotype: What it recognizes is unknown. An end of the junction differs from the germline gene, which may be a read error.

CDR3 length: 15 residues. Germline V gives CDR1 MNHEY, CDR2 SVGAGI. With about 470 ng total RNA as template and a constant-region primer, TCR beta cDNA was made. TCR beta libraries came from three nested multiplex PCR rounds using slightly modified ARM-PCR. The first two PCR rounds used TRBV1-TRBV30 primers with a Cbeta primer, roughly 10 cycles each. TCRdb re-called the multiplex PCR reads with MiXCR, one entry per CDR3 protein. The sample lists 40,000 to 60,000 distinct CDR3 sequences; about 68% were seen once. For each extraction, RNA and DNA were obtained together from approximately 20-30 mg of unsorted bulk tissue. Sampling of each tumor involved five separate regions. Overall study findings and caveats: The study found tumor-adjacent and tumor-blood pairs overlapped less than tumor region pairs. The 250 largest clones made up significantly more of tumor than blood repertoires (p = 0.039).

The chain carries TRBV6-5 and TRBJ1-2, with no clear D. Input material: liver tumor tissue from sampling region 3. This sample's subset: tumor region T3, left-lateral pole. This TCR was sampled from a man in his forties with primary liver carcinoma and hepatitis B virus infection. The CDR3 DNA reads as TGTGCCAGCGGTTACTCGACGATGGGTTCGGTTGGCTACACCTTC. It encodes CASGYSTMGSVGYTF.